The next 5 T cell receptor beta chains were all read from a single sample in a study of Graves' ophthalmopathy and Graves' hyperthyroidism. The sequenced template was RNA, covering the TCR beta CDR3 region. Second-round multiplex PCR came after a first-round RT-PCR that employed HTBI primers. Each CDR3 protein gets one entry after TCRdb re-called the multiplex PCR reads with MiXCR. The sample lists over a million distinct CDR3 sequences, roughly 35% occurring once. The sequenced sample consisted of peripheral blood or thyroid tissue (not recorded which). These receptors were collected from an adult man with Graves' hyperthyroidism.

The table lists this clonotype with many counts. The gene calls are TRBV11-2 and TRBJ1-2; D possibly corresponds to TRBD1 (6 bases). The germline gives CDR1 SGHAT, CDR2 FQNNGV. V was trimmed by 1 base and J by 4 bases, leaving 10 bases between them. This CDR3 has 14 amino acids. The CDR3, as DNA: TGTGCCAGCAGCTTAGGGACAGTTAGCTATGGCTACACCTTC. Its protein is CASSLGTVSYGYTF.

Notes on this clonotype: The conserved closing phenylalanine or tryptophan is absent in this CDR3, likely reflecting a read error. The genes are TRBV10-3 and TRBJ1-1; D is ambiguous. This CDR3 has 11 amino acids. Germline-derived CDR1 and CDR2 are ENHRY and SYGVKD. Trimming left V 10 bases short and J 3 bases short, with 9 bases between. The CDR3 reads CASKMDTEAFL. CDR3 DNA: TGTGCCAGCAAAATGGACACTGAAGCTTTCCTT.

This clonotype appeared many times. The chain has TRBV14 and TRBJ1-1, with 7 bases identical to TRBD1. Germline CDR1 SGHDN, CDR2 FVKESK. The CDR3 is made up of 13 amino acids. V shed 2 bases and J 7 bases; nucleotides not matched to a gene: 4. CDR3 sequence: CASSQTDRDEAFF. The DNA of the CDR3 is TGTGCCAGCAGCCAAACCGACAGGGATGAAGCTTTCTTT.

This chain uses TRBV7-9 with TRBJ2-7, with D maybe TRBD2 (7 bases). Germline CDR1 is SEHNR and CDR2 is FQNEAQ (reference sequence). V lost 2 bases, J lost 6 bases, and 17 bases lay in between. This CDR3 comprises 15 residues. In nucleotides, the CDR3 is TGTGCCAGCAGCTTAAGGGGGGGGGGTTTGGTCGAGCAGTACTTC. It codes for CASSLRGGGLVEQYF.

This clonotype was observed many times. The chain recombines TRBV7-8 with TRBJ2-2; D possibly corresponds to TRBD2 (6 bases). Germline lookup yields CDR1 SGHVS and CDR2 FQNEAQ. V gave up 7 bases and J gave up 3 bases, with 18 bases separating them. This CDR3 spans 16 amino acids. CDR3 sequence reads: CASTLSGLPYTGELFF. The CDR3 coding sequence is TGTGCCAGCACTCTGAGTGGACTACCGTACACCGGGGAGCTGTTTTTT.